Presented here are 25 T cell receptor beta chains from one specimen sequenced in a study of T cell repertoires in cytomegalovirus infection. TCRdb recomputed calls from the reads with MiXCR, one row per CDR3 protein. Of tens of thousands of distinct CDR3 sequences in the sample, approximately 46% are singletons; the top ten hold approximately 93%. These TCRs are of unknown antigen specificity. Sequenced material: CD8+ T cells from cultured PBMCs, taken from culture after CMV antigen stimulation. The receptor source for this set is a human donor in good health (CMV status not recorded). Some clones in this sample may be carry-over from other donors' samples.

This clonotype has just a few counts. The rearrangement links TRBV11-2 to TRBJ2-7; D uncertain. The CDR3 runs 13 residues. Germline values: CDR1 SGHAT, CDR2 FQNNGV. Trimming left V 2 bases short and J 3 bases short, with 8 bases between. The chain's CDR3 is CASSLFRRYEQYF. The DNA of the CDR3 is TGTGCCAGCAGCTTATTCCGGCGCTACGAGCAGTACTTC.

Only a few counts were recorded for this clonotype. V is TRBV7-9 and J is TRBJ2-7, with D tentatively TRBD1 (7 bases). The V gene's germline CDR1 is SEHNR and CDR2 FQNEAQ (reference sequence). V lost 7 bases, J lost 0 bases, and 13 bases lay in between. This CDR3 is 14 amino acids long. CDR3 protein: CASKSGDSSYEQYF. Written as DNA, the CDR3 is TGTGCCAGCAAATCGGGGGACAGCTCCTACGAGCAGTACTTC.

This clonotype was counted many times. CDR3 protein: CASSLGLGDPSGDTQYF. As DNA, the CDR3 is TGTGCCAGCAGCTTAGGGCTAGGGGACCCCTCCGGAGATACGCAGTATTTT. This sequence joins TRBV7-8 and TRBJ2-3; possibly TRBD1 or TRBD2 for D (5 bases each). With 1 base removed from V and 5 bases from J, the gap between germline ends came to 19 bases. Germline V gives CDR1 SGHVS, CDR2 FQNEAQ. CDR3 length equals 17 residues.

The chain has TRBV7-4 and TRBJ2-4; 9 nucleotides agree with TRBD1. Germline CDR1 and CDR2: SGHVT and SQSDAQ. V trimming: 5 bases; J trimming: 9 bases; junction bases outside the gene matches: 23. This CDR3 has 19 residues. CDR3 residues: CASSPLHGQGMITRAIQYF. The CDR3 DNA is TGTGCCAGCAGCCCCCTCCACGGACAGGGGATGATAACGAGGGCCATTCAGTACTTC.

In DNA, the CDR3 is TGTGCCAGCAGACGGGGACTAGCGGGCTACAATGAGCAGTTCTTC. This sequence encodes CASRRGLAGYNEQFF. V usage is TRBV2 and J usage is TRBJ2-1; 12 positions match TRBD2. CDR1 SNHLY and CDR2 FYNNEI come from the germline V gene. This CDR3 contains 15 residues. Trimming at V came to 6 bases and at J to 3 bases, leaving 3 bases not matched to a gene.

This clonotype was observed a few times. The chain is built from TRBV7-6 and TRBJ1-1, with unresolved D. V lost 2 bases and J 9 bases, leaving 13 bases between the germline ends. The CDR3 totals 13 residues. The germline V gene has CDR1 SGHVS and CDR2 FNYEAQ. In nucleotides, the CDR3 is TGTGCCAGCAGCTTAAATGGACCCACAAAAGCTTTCTTT. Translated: CASSLNGPTKAFF.

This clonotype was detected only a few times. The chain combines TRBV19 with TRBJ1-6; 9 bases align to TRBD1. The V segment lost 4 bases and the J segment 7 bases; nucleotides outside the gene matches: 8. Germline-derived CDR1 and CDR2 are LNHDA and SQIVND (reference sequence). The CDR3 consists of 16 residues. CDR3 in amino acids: CASSTGQGLGNSPLHF. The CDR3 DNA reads TGTGCCAGTAGTACCGGACAGGGGCTGGGGAATTCACCCCTCCACTTT.

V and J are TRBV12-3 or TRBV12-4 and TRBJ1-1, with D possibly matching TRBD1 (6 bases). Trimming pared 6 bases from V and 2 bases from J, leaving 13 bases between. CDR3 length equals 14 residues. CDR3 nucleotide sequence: TGTGCCAGCAGCCCCGGACAGACAAACACTGAAGCTTTCTTT. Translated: CASSPGQTNTEAFF.

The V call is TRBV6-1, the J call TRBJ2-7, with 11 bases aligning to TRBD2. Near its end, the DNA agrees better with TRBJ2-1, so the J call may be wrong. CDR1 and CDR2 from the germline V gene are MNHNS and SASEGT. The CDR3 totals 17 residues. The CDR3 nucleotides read TGTGCCAGCAGTGAAGCGGCTAGCGGGGGGCCGTACAATGAGCAGTTCTTC. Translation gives CASSEAASGGPYNEQFF.

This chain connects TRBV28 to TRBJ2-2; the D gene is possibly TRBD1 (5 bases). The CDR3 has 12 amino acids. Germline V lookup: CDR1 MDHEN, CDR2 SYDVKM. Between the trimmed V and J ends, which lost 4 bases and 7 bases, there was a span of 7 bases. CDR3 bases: TGTGCCAGCAGTTGGGGCGGCGGGGAGCTGTTTTTT. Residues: CASSWGGGELFF.

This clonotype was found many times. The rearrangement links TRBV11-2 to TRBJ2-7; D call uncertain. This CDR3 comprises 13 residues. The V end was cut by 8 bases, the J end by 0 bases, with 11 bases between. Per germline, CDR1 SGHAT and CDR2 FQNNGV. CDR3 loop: CASGPGSSYEQYF. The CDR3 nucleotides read TGTGCCAGCGGCCCCGGTAGCTCCTACGAGCAGTACTTC.

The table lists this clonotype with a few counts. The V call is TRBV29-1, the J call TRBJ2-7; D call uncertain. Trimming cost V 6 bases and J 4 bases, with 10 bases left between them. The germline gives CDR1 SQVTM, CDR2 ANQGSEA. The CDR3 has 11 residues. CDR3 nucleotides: TGCAGCGTCCGGATGGGGTACGAGCAGTACTTC. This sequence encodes CSVRMGYEQYF.

The CDR3 loop is CASSYDRGRNTEAFF. The CDR3 nucleotides read TGTGCCAGCAGTTATGACAGGGGGCGTAACACTGAAGCTTTCTTT. V gene TRBV27 combines with J gene TRBJ1-1; 10 bases fit TRBD1. The germline V gene encodes CDR1 MNHEY and CDR2 SMNVEV (reference sequence). CDR3 length: 15 residues. Trimming at V came to 4 bases and at J to 2 bases, leaving 4 bases not matched to a gene.

CDR3 amino acids: CASSSGRGDQPQHF. The CDR3 bases are TGTGCCAGCAGTTCAGGGCGGGGAGATCAGCCCCAGCATTTT. The chain links TRBV27 to TRBJ1-5, with D possibly matching TRBD1 (5 bases). Trimming removed 4 bases at V and 5 bases at J, with 12 bases between. The CDR3 length is 14 residues. Germline lookup yields CDR1 MNHEY and CDR2 SMNVEV (reference sequence).

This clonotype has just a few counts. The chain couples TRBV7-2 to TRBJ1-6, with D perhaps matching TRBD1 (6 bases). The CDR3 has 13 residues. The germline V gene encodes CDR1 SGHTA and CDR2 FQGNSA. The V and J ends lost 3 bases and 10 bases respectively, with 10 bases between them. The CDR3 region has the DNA TGTGCCAGCAGCTTGGACAGAGGCTCACCCCTCCACTTT. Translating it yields CASSLDRGSPLHF.

CDR3 in DNA: TGTGCCAGCAGCTTAGGGCCGGTAGCGGATTACAATGAGCAGTTCTTC. Its protein product is CASSLGPVADYNEQFF. The rearrangement joins TRBV7-2 to TRBJ2-1; tentative D call: TRBD2 (6 bases). Germline CDR1 reads SGHTA; CDR2 reads FQGNSA. V shed 1 base and J shed 4 bases, with 14 bases lying between them. This CDR3 has 16 residues.

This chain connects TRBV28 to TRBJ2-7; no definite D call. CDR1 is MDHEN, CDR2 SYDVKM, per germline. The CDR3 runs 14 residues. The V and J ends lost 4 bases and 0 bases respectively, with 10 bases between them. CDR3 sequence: CASSSRVNSYEQYF. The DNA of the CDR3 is TGTGCCAGCAGTTCTCGGGTAAACTCCTACGAGCAGTACTTC.

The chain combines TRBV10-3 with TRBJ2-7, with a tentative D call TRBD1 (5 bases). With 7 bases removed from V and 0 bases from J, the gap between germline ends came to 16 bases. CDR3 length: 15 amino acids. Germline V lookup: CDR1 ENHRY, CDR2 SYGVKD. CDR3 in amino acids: CAITPERGASYEQYF. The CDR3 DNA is TGTGCCATCACCCCTGAAAGGGGCGCCTCCTACGAGCAGTACTTC.

Written as DNA, the CDR3 is TGTGCCAGCAGTTACTCCCGGGACAGGGACTACGAGCAGTACTTC. Its translation: CASSYSRDRDYEQYF. The chain uses TRBV6-6 and TRBJ2-7; 9 nucleotides align to TRBD1. Germline V gene lookup returns CDR1 MNHNY and CDR2 SVGAGI (reference sequence). The CDR3 has 15 amino acids. V lost 0 bases, J lost 3 bases, and 3 bases stayed unmatched.

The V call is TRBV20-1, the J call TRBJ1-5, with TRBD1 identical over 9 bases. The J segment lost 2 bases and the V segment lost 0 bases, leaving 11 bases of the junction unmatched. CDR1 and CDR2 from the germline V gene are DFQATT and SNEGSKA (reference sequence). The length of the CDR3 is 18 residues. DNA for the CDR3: TGCAGTGCTAGAGATGTGTATATGGACAGGGGTCGCAATCAGCCCCAGCATTTT. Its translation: CSARDVYMDRGRNQPQHF.

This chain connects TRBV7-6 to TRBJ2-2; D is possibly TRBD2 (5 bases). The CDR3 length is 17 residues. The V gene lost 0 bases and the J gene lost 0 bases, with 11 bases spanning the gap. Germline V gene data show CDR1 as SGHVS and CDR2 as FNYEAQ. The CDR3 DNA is TGTGCCAGCAGCTTAGCCCCCAAGCGGTCGAACACCGGGGAGCTGTTTTTT. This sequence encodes CASSLAPKRSNTGELFF.

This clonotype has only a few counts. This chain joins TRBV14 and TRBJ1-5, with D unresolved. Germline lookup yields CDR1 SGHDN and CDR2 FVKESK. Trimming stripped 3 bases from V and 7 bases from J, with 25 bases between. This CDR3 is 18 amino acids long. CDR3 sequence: CASSHLGLKRNNRQPQHF. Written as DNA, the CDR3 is TGTGCCAGCAGCCATTTAGGTCTTAAGCGAAATAATAGGCAGCCCCAGCATTTT. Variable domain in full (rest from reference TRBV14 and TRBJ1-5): EAGVTQFPSHSVIEKGQTVTLRCDPISGHDNLYWYRRVMGKEIKFLLHFVKESKQDESGMPNNRFLAERTGGTYSTLKVQPAELEDSGVYFCASSHLGLKRNNRQPQHFGDGTRLSIL.

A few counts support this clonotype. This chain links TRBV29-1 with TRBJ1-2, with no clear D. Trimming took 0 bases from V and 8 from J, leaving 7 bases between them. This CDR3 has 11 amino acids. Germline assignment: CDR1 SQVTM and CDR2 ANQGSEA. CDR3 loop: CSVEESEGYTF. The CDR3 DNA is TGCAGCGTTGAAGAGAGTGAAGGCTACACCTTC.

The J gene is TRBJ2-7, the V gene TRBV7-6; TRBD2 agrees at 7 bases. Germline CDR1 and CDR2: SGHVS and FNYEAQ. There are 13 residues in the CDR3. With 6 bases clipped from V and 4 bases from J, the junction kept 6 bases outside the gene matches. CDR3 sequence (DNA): TGTGCCAGCAGACCGGACGGGGGGTACGAGCAGTACTTC. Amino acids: CASRPDGGYEQYF.

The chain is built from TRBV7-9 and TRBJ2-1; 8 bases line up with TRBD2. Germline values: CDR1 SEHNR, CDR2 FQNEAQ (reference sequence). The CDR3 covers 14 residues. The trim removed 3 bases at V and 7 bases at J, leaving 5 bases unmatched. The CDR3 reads CASSFPGRENEQFF. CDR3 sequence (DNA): TGTGCCAGCAGCTTTCCCGGGAGGGAGAATGAGCAGTTCTTC.